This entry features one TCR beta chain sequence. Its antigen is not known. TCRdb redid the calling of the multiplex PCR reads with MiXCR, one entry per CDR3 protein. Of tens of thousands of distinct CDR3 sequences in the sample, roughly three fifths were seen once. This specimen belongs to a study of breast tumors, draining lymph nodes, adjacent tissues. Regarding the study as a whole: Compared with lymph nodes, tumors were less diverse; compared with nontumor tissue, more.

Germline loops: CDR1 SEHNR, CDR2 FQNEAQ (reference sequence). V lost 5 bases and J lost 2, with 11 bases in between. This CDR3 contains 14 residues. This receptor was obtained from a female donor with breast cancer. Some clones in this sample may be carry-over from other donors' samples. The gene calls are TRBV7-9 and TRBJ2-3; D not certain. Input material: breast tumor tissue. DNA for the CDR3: TGTGCCAGCAGCCCCCAGTTCCCCACAGATACGCAGTATTTT. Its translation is CASSPQFPTDTQYF.